The clone carrying this T cell receptor beta chain was seen ten or more times. For CDR3 and TCR beta VDJ profiling, genomic DNA was the template used. Each CDR3 protein gets one entry after TCRdb re-called the reads with MiXCR. The sample carries roughly 58,000 distinct CDR3 sequences, less than 65% recorded once. CDR3 length equals 15 residues. Germline assignment: CDR1 MNHNS and CDR2 SASEGT. The junction had 6 bases not matched to a gene; V was cut back by 3 bases and J by 1 base. This record belongs to a study of CD8+CD57+ T cells in acquired aplastic anemia. The chain has TRBV6-1 and TRBJ2-7, with 7 bases that match TRBD1. The TCR comes from a human donor in good health, serving as a control. Sequencing was carried out using sorted CD4+, CD8+, or CD8+CD57+ T cells (not recorded which) from PBMCs. The CDR3 DNA reads as TGTGCCAGCAGTGACCCCGGGACAGCTTCCTACGAGCAGTACTTC. Its protein is CASSDPGTASYEQYF.